The next 30 T cell receptor beta chains were all read from a single sample in a study of blood T cells in healthy people across ages. PCR was performed a second time for 7 to 11 cycles using a sample-barcoded 5' primer and a J-beta primer mix. TCRdb independently ran MiXCR on the 5' RACE reads; one entry per CDR3 protein. Of 850,000 to 1,000,000 distinct CDR3 sequences listed, roughly 50% are singletons. The sample was blood. The receptors were gathered from a man aged 25-40 years in good health.

V usage is TRBV6-5 and J usage is TRBJ2-3, with TRBD2 as a possible D gene (5 bases). V was shortened by 5 bases and J by 14 bases, with 14 bases between the two germline ends. This CDR3 spans 11 amino acids. Germline-derived CDR1 and CDR2 are MNHEY and SVGAGI. The CDR3 here is CASSLSGRVYF. The CDR3, as DNA: TGTGCCAGCAGTCTAAGCGGTAGGGTGTATTTT.

This clonotype showed up just a few times. This chain connects TRBV27 to TRBJ1-4; TRBD1 matches at 7 bases. This CDR3 is 15 amino acids long. After removal of 5 bases from V and 3 bases from J, the junction contained 6 bases not matched to a gene. CDR1 is MNHEY and CDR2 is SMNVEV in the germline V gene (reference sequence). CDR3 sequence (DNA): TGTGCCAGCAGTCGCCGGGACAGACCTAATGAAAAACTGTTTTTT. This sequence encodes CASSRRDRPNEKLFF.

This clonotype turned up a few times. The V call is TRBV14, the J call TRBJ2-5, with a tentative D call TRBD1 (6 bases). Trimming left V 4 bases short and J 11 bases short, with 20 bases between. Germline-derived CDR1 and CDR2 are SGHDN and FVKESK. CDR3 length: 14 residues. The CDR3, as DNA: TGTGCCAGCAGCCGGGGACACCTCTACGAGCGTCAGTACTTC. It is translated as CASSRGHLYERQYF.

The chain uses TRBV6-1 and TRBJ1-1, with a weak D call TRBD1 (6 bases). The CDR3 runs 13 residues. V was pared by 7 bases and J by 0 bases, with 9 bases between. The germline CDR1 and CDR2 sequences are MNHNS and SASEGT. CDR3 bases: TGTGCCAGCACTGGACAGCTGAACACTGAAGCTTTCTTT. Protein sequence: CASTGQLNTEAFF.

J is TRBJ1-4 and V is TRBV5-1; D not certain. This CDR3 spans 15 amino acids. CDR1 is SGHRS, CDR2 YFSETQ, per germline. V was trimmed by 2 bases and J by 0 bases, leaving 8 bases between them. CDR3 DNA: TGCGCCAGCAGCTTTAACAGTGCAACTAATGAAAAACTGTTTTTT. This sequence encodes CASSFNSATNEKLFF.

The chain combines TRBV24-1 with TRBJ2-3; possibly TRBD1 or TRBD2 for D (5 bases each). CDR1 KGHDR and CDR2 SFDVKD come from the germline V gene. The CDR3 has 16 amino acids. With 3 bases removed from V and 3 bases from J, the gap between germline ends came to 15 bases. The CDR3 DNA reads as TGTGCCACCAGTGATGGAGAGGGGATAATGACAGATACGCAGTATTTT. Its protein product is CATSDGEGIMTDTQYF.

The chain links TRBV7-2 to TRBJ2-7; TRBD2 matches at 8 bases. Germline trimming cut 1 base from V and 6 bases from J; bases unmatched to any gene: 5. Germline CDR1 is SGHTA and CDR2 is FQGNSA. The CDR3 totals 14 residues. The CDR3 here is CASSLEAGVGEQYF. CDR3 nucleotides: TGTGCCAGCAGCTTAGAAGCGGGGGTGGGCGAGCAGTACTTC. The full variable domain, with the rest looked up from reference TRBV7-2 and TRBJ2-7, is GAGVSQSPSNKVTEKGKDVELRCDPISGHTALYWYRQSLGQGLEFLIYFQGNSAPDKSGLPSDRFSAERTGGSVSTLTIQRTQQEDSAVYLCASSLEAGVGEQYFGPGTRLTVT.

This clonotype was seen only a few times. This chain joins TRBV4-2 and TRBJ1-4, with unresolved D. V dropped 3 bases and J dropped 4 bases, with 18 bases sitting between them. The germline V gene has CDR1 LGHNA and CDR2 YNFKEQ. This CDR3 has 17 residues. CDR3 coding DNA: TGTGCCAGCAGCCAGCCGGAGTTGGGGTTGGGTAATGAAAAACTGTTTTTT. It translates to CASSQPELGLGNEKLFF.

In this sample, this clonotype turned up a few times. The chain employs TRBV25-1 and TRBJ2-5, with D possibly TRBD1 on 6 matching bases. The DNA end favors TRBJ2-7, so the J call may be wrong. Germline V gives CDR1 MGHDK, CDR2 SYGVNS. The CDR3 is 14 residues long. CDR3 amino acids: CASKGDRQYHEQYF. For the CDR3, the DNA is TGTGCCAGCAAGGGAGACAGGCAGTACCACGAGCAGTACTTC.

The chain has TRBV30 and TRBJ1-5; weak D call: TRBD1 (6 bases). This CDR3 is built from 14 residues. Trimming stripped 4 bases from V and 4 bases from J, with 14 bases between. In germline, CDR1 is GTSNPN, CDR2 SVGIG (reference sequence). CDR3 in amino acids: CAWKKWGTNQPQHF. CDR3 sequence (DNA): TGTGCCTGGAAAAAGTGGGGGACAAATCAGCCCCAGCATTTT. Full variable domain (outside the CDR3, taken from reference TRBV30 and TRBJ1-5): SQTIHQWPATLVQPVGSPLSLECTVEGTSNPNLYWYRQAAGRGLQLLFYSVGIGQISSEVPQNLSASRPQDRQFILSSKKLLLSDSGFYLCAWKKWGTNQPQHFGDGTRLSIL.

The gene calls are TRBV20-1 and TRBJ2-1; 12 bases are a match to TRBD1. Germline V gene lookup returns CDR1 DFQATT and CDR2 SNEGSKA (reference sequence). CDR3 length: 13 residues. V was clipped by 6 bases and J by 8 bases; unmatched bases: 5. The CDR3 sequence: CSARGQGADEQFF. CDR3 DNA sequence: TGCAGTGCACGGGGACAGGGGGCCGATGAGCAGTTCTTC.

The chain employs TRBV3-1 and TRBJ2-7; D possibly uses TRBD1 or TRBD2 (6 bases each). Germline V gives CDR1 LGHDT, CDR2 YNNKEL (reference sequence). This CDR3 is built from 14 residues. Trimming shortened V by 4 bases and J by 3 bases, and 13 bases separated the two germline ends. The DNA of the CDR3 is TGTGCCAGCAGCCGAGGGGGGACCCTCTACGAGCAGTACTTC. It is translated as CASSRGGTLYEQYF.

CDR3 in DNA: TGTGCCGGGGGACAGGGGGCAAAGTACGAGCAGTACTTC. Translation gives CAGGQGAKYEQYF. The chain recombines TRBV6-4 with TRBJ2-7; 12 positions agree with TRBD1. The V gene end was trimmed by 11 bases and the J gene end by 4 bases; junction bases not matched to a gene: 6. Germline V gene lookup returns CDR1 MRHNA and CDR2 SNTAGT. This CDR3 has 13 residues.

This chain uses TRBV7-9 with TRBJ1-1; D is possibly TRBD1 (5 bases). Germline V gene sequence: CDR1 SEHNR, CDR2 FQNEAQ (reference sequence). There are 15 residues in the CDR3. V was pared by 1 base and J by 6 bases, with 15 bases between. DNA for the CDR3: TGTGCCAGCAGCTTAGAAATTTCGGGGCGCTCTGAAGCTTTCTTT. This encodes CASSLEISGRSEAFF.

Comments on this clonotype: The junction differs from germline at one of its ends, possibly a read error. The V call is TRBV4-2, the J call TRBJ2-5, with D unclear. Looked up from germline, CDR1 is LGHNA and CDR2 is YNFKEQ. The CDR3 has 14 residues. The CDR3 reads CVSSQGQGSETQYF. In nucleotides, the CDR3 is TGTGTCAGCAGCCAAGGGCAAGGGTCGGAGACCCAGTACTTC.

This clonotype has just one count. This rearrangement joins TRBV7-2 to TRBJ1-1, with D maybe TRBD1 (6 bases). Trimming cost V 2 bases and J 5 bases, with 15 bases left between them. Germline V gene lookup returns CDR1 SGHTA and CDR2 FQGNSA. This CDR3 contains 15 residues. DNA of the CDR3: TGTGCCAGCAGCTTACCCCCCGGGGGGCATACTGAAGCTTTCTTT. Amino acid sequence: CASSLPPGGHTEAFF. The complete variable domain, with remaining parts taken from reference TRBV7-2 and TRBJ1-1, reads GAGVSQSPSNKVTEKGKDVELRCDPISGHTALYWYRQSLGQGLEFLIYFQGNSAPDKSGLPSDRFSAERTGGSVSTLTIQRTQQEDSAVYLCASSLPPGGHTEAFFGQGTRLTVV.

The chain carries TRBV3-1 and TRBJ1-5, with D perhaps TRBD1 (6 bases). Germline CDR1 reads LGHDT; CDR2 reads YNNKEL (reference sequence). With 1 base removed from V and 6 bases from J, the gap between germline ends came to 10 bases. The CDR3 runs to 14 residues. The CDR3 bases are TGTGCCAGCAGCCAAGTCGGGGGGGCTCAGCCCCAGCATTTT. It encodes CASSQVGGAQPQHF.

The J gene is TRBJ2-7, the V gene TRBV14; 13 bases agree with TRBD2. The ends lost 2 bases at V and 4 bases at J; junction bases unmatched: 8. The germline gives CDR1 SGHDN, CDR2 FVKESK. This CDR3 contains 17 residues. CDR3 in amino acids: CASSQWTSGGIFYEQYF. Here the CDR3 DNA reads TGTGCCAGCAGCCAATGGACTAGCGGGGGCATCTTTTACGAGCAGTACTTC.

The V and J genes are TRBV3-1 and TRBJ2-5, with no clear D. Per the germline V gene, CDR1 is LGHDT and CDR2 is YNNKEL (reference sequence). The CDR3 is 13 residues long. V lost 6 bases and J lost 5, with 13 bases in between. The CDR3 sequence is CASRPTGPETQYF. The DNA for the CDR3 is TGTGCCAGCAGACCCACGGGCCCGGAGACCCAGTACTTC.

The chain couples TRBV29-1 to TRBJ1-5; D possibly corresponds to TRBD1 (6 bases). V shed 4 bases and J shed 10 bases, with 14 bases lying between them. This CDR3 is built from 12 residues. Germline V gene lookup returns CDR1 SQVTM and CDR2 ANQGSEA. CDR3 bases: TGCAGCGTTGGAGGGGGGACCGGTCCCCAGCATTTT. It is translated as CSVGGGTGPQHF.

This rearrangement joins TRBV10-3 to TRBJ1-1, with a weak D call TRBD1 (6 bases). Trimming cost V 7 bases and J 1 base, with 10 bases left between them. The CDR3 has 13 amino acids. Germline lookup yields CDR1 ENHRY and CDR2 SYGVKD. The CDR3, as DNA: TGTGCCATCAAGTTACAGGGGAACACTGAAGCTTTCTTT. Protein: CAIKLQGNTEAFF.

The chain links TRBV5-1 to TRBJ2-7, with TRBD1 identical over 7 bases. J was trimmed by 5 bases and V by 0 bases; bases with no gene match: 8. Germline CDR1 SGHRS, CDR2 YFSETQ. The CDR3 length is 15 residues. Here the CDR3 reads CASSLASQGVHEQYF. The CDR3 DNA sequence: TGCGCCAGCAGCTTGGCGTCTCAGGGGGTCCACGAGCAGTACTTC.

The J gene is TRBJ1-5, the V gene TRBV12-3 or TRBV12-4, with a tentative D call TRBD1 (6 bases). Judging by the DNA end, TRBJ2-3 fits better; the J call may be wrong. This CDR3 has 17 residues. Here the CDR3 reads CASSGQTGTAQNQPQYF. DNA of the CDR3: TGTGCCAGCAGTGGACAGACCGGGACGGCTCAAAATCAGCCCCAGTATTTT.

This clonotype was observed a few times. The chain has TRBV11-1 and TRBJ2-3, with D perhaps TRBD1 or TRBD2 (5 bases each). Germline loops: CDR1 SGHAT, CDR2 FQDESV (reference sequence). The CDR3 has 12 residues. Trimming took 3 bases from V and 12 from J, leaving 13 bases between them. In DNA, the CDR3 is TGTGCCAGCAGCTTCGGGCTGGGGGTCCAGTATTTT. It translates to CASSFGLGVQYF.

This clonotype has a handful of counts. V and J are TRBV27 and TRBJ2-1; D not certain. With 2 bases removed from V and 2 bases from J, the gap between germline ends came to 16 bases. This CDR3 has 17 residues. From germline, CDR1 is MNHEY and CDR2 SMNVEV (reference sequence). The CDR3 loop is CASSLLGYQDPYNEQFF. The CDR3 coding sequence is TGTGCCAGCAGTTTACTCGGCTACCAAGACCCCTACAATGAGCAGTTCTTC.

This clonotype has at least ten counts. The chain employs TRBV7-9 and TRBJ2-2; TRBD1 is a possible D gene (5 bases). The CDR3 runs to 14 residues. V was pared by 5 bases and J by 5 bases, with 12 bases between. Germline CDR1 and CDR2: SEHNR and FQNEAQ (reference sequence). CDR3 nucleotides: TGTGCCAGCAGCCTACAGGTTTCAACCGGGGAGCTGTTTTTT. This encodes CASSLQVSTGELFF.

V gene TRBV12-3 or TRBV12-4 combines with J gene TRBJ2-7; perhaps TRBD2 as D (6 bases). The length of the CDR3 is 15 residues. Trimming left V 1 base short and J 6 bases short, with 16 bases between. The CDR3 here is CASSLVGTPMGEQYF. CDR3 in DNA: TGTGCCAGCAGTTTAGTCGGGACTCCCATGGGCGAGCAGTACTTC.

CDR3: CASSLGQRLYEQYF. DNA of the CDR3: TGTGCCAGCAGTTTGGGCCAGAGGTTATACGAGCAGTACTTC. The V call is TRBV28, the J call TRBJ2-7; D is ambiguous. V was shortened by 3 bases and J by 4 bases, with 13 bases between the two germline ends. CDR1 is MDHEN and CDR2 is SYDVKM in the germline V gene. The CDR3 covers 14 residues.

As regards this clonotype: At one end the junction does not follow the germline gene, possibly because of a read error. The gene calls are TRBV11-3 and TRBJ2-7, with 9 nucleotides matching TRBD2. The germline CDR1 and CDR2 sequences are SGHNT and YENEEA. This CDR3 spans 15 amino acids. CDR3 protein: CAGSLASGVTYEQYF. The CDR3 DNA follows: TGTGCCGGCAGCTTAGCTAGCGGGGTCACCTACGAGCAGTACTTC.

This clonotype was counted a few times. The chain combines TRBV29-1 with TRBJ1-2; D possibly corresponds to TRBD1 (6 bases). The germline V gene encodes CDR1 SQVTM and CDR2 ANQGSEA. Between the trimmed V and J ends, which lost 5 bases and 4 bases, there was a span of 11 bases. This CDR3 contains 12 residues. In DNA form, the CDR3 reads TGCAGCGTTAACAGGGATGTCTATGGCTACACCTTC. This sequence encodes CSVNRDVYGYTF.